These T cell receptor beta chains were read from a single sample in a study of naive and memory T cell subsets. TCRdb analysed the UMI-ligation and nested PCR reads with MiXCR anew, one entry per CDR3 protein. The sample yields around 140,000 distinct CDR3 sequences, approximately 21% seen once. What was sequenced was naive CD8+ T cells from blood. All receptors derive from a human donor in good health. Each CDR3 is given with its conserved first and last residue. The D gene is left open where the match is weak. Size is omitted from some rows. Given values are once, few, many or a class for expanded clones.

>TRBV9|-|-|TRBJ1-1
TGTGCCAGCAGCCCTCAGATTCGTCCTGGGACTGAAGCTTTCTTT
CASSPQIRPGTEAFF
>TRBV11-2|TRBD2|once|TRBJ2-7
TGTGCCAGCACCCCGGCGACTAGCGGTTACGAGCAGTACTTC
CASTPATSGYEQYF
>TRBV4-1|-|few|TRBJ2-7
TGCGCCAGCAGCCAAGATCCGGACGCAAGGGAGCAGTACTTC
CASSQDPDAREQYF
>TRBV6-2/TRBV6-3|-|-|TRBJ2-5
TGTGCCAGCAGTTACATTCGAACTTCCCAAGAGACCCAGTACTTC
CASSYIRTSQETQYF
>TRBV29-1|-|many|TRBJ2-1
TGCAGCGTTGAAGCGGCGAATGAGCAGTTCTTC
CSVEAANEQFF
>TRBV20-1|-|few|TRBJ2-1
TGCAGTGCTAGAGATCTCTCGGGCGTCGCTGAGCAGTTCTTC
CSARDLSGVAEQFF
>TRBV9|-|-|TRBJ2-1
TGTGCCAGCAGCGTTGAGTACAATGAGCAGTTCTTC
CASSVEYNEQFF
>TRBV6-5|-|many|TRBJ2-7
TGTGCCAGCAGAGGGGATCTTAACTACGAGCAGTACTTC
CASRGDLNYEQYF
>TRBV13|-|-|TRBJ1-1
TGTGCCAGCAGCCTGGGGACATTGACTGAAGCTTTCTTT
CASSLGTLTEAFF
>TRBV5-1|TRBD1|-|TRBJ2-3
TGCGCCAGCGGGACAGGGGGCGGAGATACGCAGTATTTT
CASGTGGGDTQYF
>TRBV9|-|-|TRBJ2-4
TGTGTCAGCAGCCCTTCACTAGCCAAAAACATTCAGTACTTC
CVSSPSLAKNIQYF
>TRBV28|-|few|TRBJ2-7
TGTGCCAGCAGTTTATTGCAGGGGCTGGACGAGCAGTACTTC
CASSLLQGLDEQYF
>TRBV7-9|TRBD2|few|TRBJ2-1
TGTGCCAGCAGACGACTAGCCGGCCCCCAGCAGTTCTTC
CASRRLAGPQQFF
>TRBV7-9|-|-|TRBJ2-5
TGTGCCAGCAGCCCCCACGGGAGAAAAGAGACCCAGTACTTC
CASSPHGRKETQYF
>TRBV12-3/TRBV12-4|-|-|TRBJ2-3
TGTGCCAGCAGTTTCCTGCGAGCTAGCGCAATCACAGATACGCAGTATTTT
CASSFLRASAITDTQYF
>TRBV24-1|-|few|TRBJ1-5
TGTGCCACCAGTGATGGACTTAATCAGCCCCAGCATTTT
CATSDGLNQPQHF
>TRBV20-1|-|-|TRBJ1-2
TGCAGTGCTAGAGGGACGGCAAACTATGGCTACACCTTC
CSARGTANYGYTF
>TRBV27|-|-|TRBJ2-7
TGTGCCAGCAGTTTATACAGGGTTGGAGAGCAGTACTTC
CASSLYRVGEQYF
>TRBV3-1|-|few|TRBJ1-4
TGTGCCAGCAGCCGCCCCTGGGGAGAAAAACTGTTTTTT
CASSRPWGEKLFF
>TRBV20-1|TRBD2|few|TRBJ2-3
TGCAGTGCTGAGTCAAAGCGGGAGGGCCGTGGAGATACGCAGTATTTT
CSAESKREGRGDTQYF
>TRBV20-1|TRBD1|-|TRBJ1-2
TGCAGTGCCCAAAGGGGGCTGGATGGCTACACCTTC
CSAQRGLDGYTF
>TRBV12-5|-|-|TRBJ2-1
TGTGCTAGTGGTTTGGCCTCCTATCCCGATGAGCAGTTCTTC
CASGLASYPDEQFF
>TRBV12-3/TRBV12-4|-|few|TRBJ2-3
TGTGCCAGCAGTTTGGTAGGGGCAGATACGCAGTATTTT
CASSLVGADTQYF
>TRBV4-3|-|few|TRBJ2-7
TGCGCCAGCAGCCAAGATCTCGAGCCAGATTTCTACGAGCAGTACTTC
CASSQDLEPDFYEQYF
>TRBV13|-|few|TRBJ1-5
TGTGCCAGCAGCTTAAGAGGGGGAAAACCTAATCAGCCCCAGCATTTT
CASSLRGGKPNQPQHF
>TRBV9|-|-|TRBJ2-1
TGTGCCAGCAGCGTAGGCGGAAACAATGAGCAGTTCTTC
CASSVGGNNEQFF